This T cell receptor (beta chain) was found in a study of T-cell reconstitution after alpha-beta-depleted transplantation in children. Study-level points and caveats: Surviving recipient T cells and thymic progenitors produced the high day-60 TCRbeta diversity seen in some patients. Hyperexpanded clones declined; after one year, newly produced T cells mostly supplied diversity.

This clonotype was counted a few times. Its antigen is currently unknown. CDR3 length: 14 residues. The germline gives CDR1 SGHRS, CDR2 YFSETQ. Trimming at V came to 5 bases and at J to 2 bases, leaving 4 bases not matched to a gene. The TCRbeta library was prepared with unique molecular identifiers. Each CDR3 protein gets one entry after TCRdb re-called the PCR reads with MiXCR. The table includes approximately 500,000 distinct CDR3 sequences, about 10% detected once. This TCR was sampled from a child under 10 years old with inherited bone marrow failure, due to receive a stem cell transplant. The chain carries TRBV5-1 and TRBJ2-3, with TRBD2 matching over 8 bases. Sequences were derived from PBMCs, sampled before TCRalphabeta/CD19-depleted stem cell transplant. This chain's CDR3 is CASRQAGDTDTQYF. The CDR3 coding sequence is TGCGCCAGCAGACAAGCGGGAGACACAGATACGCAGTATTTT.